This T cell receptor (beta chain) was documented in a study of identifying expanded T cells in peripheral blood. Study-wide findings and caveats: About 1.2 clones differed between technical replicates, versus around 15 and 19 over time. Approximately two-week clone count variance significantly increased as total template count grew.

The protocol was immunoSEQ multiplex PCR, while the TCRdb copy is restricted to in-frame clones and leaves out a portion. The repertoire holds around 80,000 clones, with roughly 88% as singletons. Concerning this clone: Its cognate antigen is unknown.

Germline CDR1 and CDR2: WNHNN and SYGVQD (reference sequence). The CDR3 is 14 residues long. Trimming left V 3 bases short and J 2 bases short, with 9 bases between. Healthy donors had no documented immune events, such as infections, while sampled. This chain joins TRBV10-1 and TRBJ2-3; D might be TRBD2 (6 bases). What was sequenced was blood. The receptor comes from a person between 18 and 75 years old in good health. CDR3 region: CASSDADYTDTQYF. The CDR3 bases are TGCGCCAGCAGTGATGCGGACTACACAGATACGCAGTATTTT.